These 6 T cell receptor beta chains came from one sample sequenced in a study of T cell responses to AZD1222 COVID-19 vaccine. The assay was immunoSEQ multiplex PCR, and TCRdb's table has in-frame clones only and misses some. This table has 160,000 or so clones, 70% to 90% appearing once. The sample here was peripheral blood, taken on day 0 of AZD1222 vaccination. These receptors all stem from an adult in good health.

This sequence joins TRBV15 and TRBJ1-3; the match to TRBD1 covers 7 bases. Unmatched junction bases numbered 7, after V lost 2 bases and J lost 0 bases. The CDR3 loop spans 17 amino acids. CDR1 is LNHNV, CDR2 YYDKDF, per germline (reference sequence). The CDR3 DNA reads TGTGCCACCAGCAGACCCGGACAGGCGCCCTCTGGAAACACCATATATTTT. This sequence encodes CATSRPGQAPSGNTIYF.

This clone was counted a few times. The chain links TRBV10-2 to TRBJ1-2; unclear D gene. Per the germline V gene, CDR1 is WSHSY and CDR2 is SAAADI. The CDR3 runs 12 residues. Trimming shortened V by 7 bases and J by 2 bases, and 8 bases separated the two germline ends. The CDR3 DNA reads TGCGCCAGCACGGACGGGAACTATGGCTACACCTTC. Protein sequence: CASTDGNYGYTF.

The V call is TRBV4-1, the J call TRBJ2-3; 9 bases align to TRBD2. The germline V gene has CDR1 MGHRA and CDR2 YSYEKL. The J segment lost 0 bases and the V segment lost 10 bases, leaving 8 bases of the junction unmatched. The length of the CDR3 is 15 residues. The CDR3 DNA sequence: TGCGCCACGGGGCGGGAGGGCCAGAGCACAGATACGCAGTATTTT. This codes for CATGREGQSTDTQYF.

This chain links TRBV5-4 with TRBJ1-2, with a possible D match to TRBD1 (6 bases). Germline V gene lookup returns CDR1 SGHNT and CDR2 YYREEE (reference sequence). V was trimmed by 0 bases and J by 0 bases, leaving 6 bases between them. This CDR3 region has 14 residues. CDR3 in DNA: TGTGCCAGCAGCTTGGGACAGGCTAACTATGGCTACACCTTC. The encoded protein is CASSLGQANYGYTF.

The V gene is TRBV19, the J gene TRBJ2-6; D is undetermined. V was trimmed by 2 bases and J by 0 bases, leaving 8 bases between them. The CDR3 runs to 16 residues. Germline values: CDR1 LNHDA, CDR2 SQIVND (reference sequence). CDR3 loop: CASSIMTTSGANVLTF. The CDR3 DNA reads as TGTGCCAGTAGTATAATGACGACCTCTGGGGCCAACGTCCTGACTTTC.

V gene TRBV27 combines with J gene TRBJ1-1; D not resolved. With 4 bases removed from V and 1 base from J, the gap between germline ends came to 7 bases. The CDR3 spans 13 residues. Germline assignment: CDR1 MNHEY and CDR2 SMNVEV (reference sequence). The CDR3 region has the DNA TGTGCCAGCAGTTCAGGCCAGAACACTGAAGCTTTCTTT. Encoded protein: CASSSGQNTEAFF.